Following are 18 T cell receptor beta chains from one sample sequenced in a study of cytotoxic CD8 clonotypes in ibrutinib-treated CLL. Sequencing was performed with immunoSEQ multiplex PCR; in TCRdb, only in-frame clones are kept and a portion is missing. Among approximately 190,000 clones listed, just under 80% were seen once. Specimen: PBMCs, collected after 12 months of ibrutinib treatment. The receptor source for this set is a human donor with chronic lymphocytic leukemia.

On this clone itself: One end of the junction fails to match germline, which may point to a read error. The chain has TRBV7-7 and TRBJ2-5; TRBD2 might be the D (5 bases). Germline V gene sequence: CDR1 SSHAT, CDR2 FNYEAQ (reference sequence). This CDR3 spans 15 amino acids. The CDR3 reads CASSLGSSSHETQYF. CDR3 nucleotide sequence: TGTGCTAGCAGCTTAGGGTCTAGCTCGCACGAGACCCAGTACTTC.

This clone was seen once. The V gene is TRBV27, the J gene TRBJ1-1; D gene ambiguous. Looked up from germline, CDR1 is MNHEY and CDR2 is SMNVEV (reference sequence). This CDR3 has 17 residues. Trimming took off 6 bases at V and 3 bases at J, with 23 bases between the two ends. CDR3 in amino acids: CASSPGDTLIGDTEAFF. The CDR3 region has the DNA TGTGCCAGCAGCCCCGGAGATACTTTAATTGGAGACACTGAAGCTTTCTTT.

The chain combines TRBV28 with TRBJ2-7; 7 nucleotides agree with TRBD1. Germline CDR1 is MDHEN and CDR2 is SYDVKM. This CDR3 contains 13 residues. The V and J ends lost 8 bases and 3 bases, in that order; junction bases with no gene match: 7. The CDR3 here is CASASDRVYEQYF. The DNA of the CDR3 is TGTGCCAGCGCGTCAGACAGGGTCTACGAGCAGTACTTC.

The CDR3 coding sequence is TGCGCCAGCAGGGCGGCGGCCAGGGCCCAAGAGACCCAGTACTTC. As protein: CASRAAARAQETQYF. The V call is TRBV5-1, the J call TRBJ2-5; D perhaps matches TRBD1 (5 bases). CDR1 and CDR2 (germline): SGHRS, YFSETQ. Trimming pared 5 bases from V and 1 base from J, leaving 15 bases between. CDR3 length: 15 amino acids.

CDR3 region: CASSPNSGGAQYF. In DNA form, the CDR3 reads TGTGCCAGCAGCCCGAACAGCGGGGGGGCACAGTACTTC. The chain couples TRBV2 to TRBJ2-4, with TRBD2 identical over 10 bases. Per the germline V gene, CDR1 is SNHLY and CDR2 is FYNNEI. CDR3 length: 13 amino acids. Trimming took 6 bases from V and 13 from J; bases not matched to a gene: 9.

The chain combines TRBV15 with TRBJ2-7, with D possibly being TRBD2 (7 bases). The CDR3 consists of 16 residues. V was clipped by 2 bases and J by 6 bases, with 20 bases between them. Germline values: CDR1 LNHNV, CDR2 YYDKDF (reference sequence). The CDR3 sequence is CATSRPGEGGRGEQYF. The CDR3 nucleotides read TGTGCCACCAGCAGACCCGGGGAGGGGGGAAGGGGCGAGCAGTACTTC.

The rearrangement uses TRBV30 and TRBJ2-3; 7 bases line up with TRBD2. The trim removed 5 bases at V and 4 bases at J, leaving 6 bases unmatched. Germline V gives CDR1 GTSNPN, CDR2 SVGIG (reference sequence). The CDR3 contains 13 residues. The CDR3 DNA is TGTGCCTGGGGGAGGGGATATGCAGATACGCAGTATTTT. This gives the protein CAWGRGYADTQYF. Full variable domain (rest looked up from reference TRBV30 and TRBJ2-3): SQTIHQWPATLVQPVGSPLSLECTVEGTSNPNLYWYRQAAGRGLQLLFYSVGIGQISSEVPQNLSASRPQDRQFILSSKKLLLSDSGFYLCAWGRGYADTQYFGPGTRLTVL.

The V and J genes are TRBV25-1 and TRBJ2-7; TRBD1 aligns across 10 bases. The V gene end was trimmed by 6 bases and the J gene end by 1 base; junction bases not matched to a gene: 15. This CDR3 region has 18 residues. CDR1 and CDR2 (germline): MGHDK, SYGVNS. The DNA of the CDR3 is TGTGCCAGCAGCGGTCGAAGCTCGGACAGGGGGGGGTCCTACGAGCAGTACTTC. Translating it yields CASSGRSSDRGGSYEQYF.

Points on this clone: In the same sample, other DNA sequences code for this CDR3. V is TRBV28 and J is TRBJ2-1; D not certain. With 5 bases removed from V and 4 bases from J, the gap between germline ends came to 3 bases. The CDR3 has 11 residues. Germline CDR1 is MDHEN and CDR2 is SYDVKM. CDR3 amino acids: CASSRYNEQFF. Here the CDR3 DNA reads TGTGCCAGCAGTCGGTACAATGAGCAGTTCTTC.

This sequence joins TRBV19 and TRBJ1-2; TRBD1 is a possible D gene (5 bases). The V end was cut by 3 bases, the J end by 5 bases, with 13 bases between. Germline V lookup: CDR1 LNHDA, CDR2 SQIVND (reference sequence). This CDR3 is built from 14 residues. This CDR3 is CASSIPTESYGYTF. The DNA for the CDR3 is TGTGCCAGTAGTATCCCGACAGAATCTTATGGCTACACCTTC.

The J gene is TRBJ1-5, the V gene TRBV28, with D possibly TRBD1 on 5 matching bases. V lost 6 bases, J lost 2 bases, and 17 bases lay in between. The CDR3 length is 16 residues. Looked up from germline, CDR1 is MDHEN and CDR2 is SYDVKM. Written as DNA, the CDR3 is TGTGCCAGCAGCGGGTATGGCGGGGGTGGCAATCAGCCCCAGCATTTT. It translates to CASSGYGGGGNQPQHF.

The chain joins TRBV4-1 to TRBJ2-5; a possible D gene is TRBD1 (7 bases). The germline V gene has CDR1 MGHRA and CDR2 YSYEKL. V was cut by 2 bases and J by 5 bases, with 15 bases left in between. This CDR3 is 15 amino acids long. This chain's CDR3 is CASSQSAQGRETQYF. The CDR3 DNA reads TGCGCCAGCAGCCAATCGGCACAGGGGAGGGAGACCCAGTACTTC.

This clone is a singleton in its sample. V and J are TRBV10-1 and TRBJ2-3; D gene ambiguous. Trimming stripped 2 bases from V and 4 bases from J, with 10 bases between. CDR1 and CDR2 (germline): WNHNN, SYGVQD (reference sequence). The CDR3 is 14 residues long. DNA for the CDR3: TGCGCCAGCAGTGAGGGGCAGACCTCAGATACGCAGTATTTT. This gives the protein CASSEGQTSDTQYF.

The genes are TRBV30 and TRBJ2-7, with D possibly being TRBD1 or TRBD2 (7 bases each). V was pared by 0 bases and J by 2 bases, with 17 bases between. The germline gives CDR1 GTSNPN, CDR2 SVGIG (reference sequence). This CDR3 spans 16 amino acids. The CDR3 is CAWSVRGPGGAYEQYF. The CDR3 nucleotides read TGTGCCTGGAGTGTACGGGGGCCAGGGGGGGCCTACGAGCAGTACTTC.

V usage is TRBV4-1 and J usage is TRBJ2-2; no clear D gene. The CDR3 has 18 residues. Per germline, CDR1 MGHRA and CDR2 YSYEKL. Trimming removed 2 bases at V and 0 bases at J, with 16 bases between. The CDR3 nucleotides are TGCGCCAGCAGCCAAACTCCCGTTAGATCCTCGAACACCGGGGAGCTGTTTTTT. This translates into CASSQTPVRSSNTGELFF.

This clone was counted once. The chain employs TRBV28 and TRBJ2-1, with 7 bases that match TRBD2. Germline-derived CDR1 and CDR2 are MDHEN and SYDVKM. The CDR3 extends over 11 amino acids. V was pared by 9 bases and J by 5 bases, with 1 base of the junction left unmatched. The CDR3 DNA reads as TGTGCCAGTCTAGCGGACAATGAGCAGTTCTTC. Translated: CASLADNEQFF.

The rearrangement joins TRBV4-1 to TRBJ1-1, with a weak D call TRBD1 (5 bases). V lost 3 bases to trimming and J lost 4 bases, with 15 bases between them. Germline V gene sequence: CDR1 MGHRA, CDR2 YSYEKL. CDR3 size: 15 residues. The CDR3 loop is CASSQGRSGGTEAFF. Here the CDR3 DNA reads TGCGCCAGCAGCCAGGGCAGGTCGGGGGGCACTGAAGCTTTCTTT.

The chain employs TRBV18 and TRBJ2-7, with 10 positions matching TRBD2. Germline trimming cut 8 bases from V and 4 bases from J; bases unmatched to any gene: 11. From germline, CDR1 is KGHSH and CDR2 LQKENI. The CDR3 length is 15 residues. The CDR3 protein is CASQQATSGWYEQYF. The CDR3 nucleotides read TGTGCCAGCCAACAAGCGACTAGCGGGTGGTACGAGCAGTACTTC.